Listed below are T cell receptor beta chains from one sample, sequenced in a study of T cell responses to AZD1222 COVID-19 vaccine. Profiled with immunoSEQ multiplex PCR; TCRdb holds only in-frame clones, not every one. The sample carries roughly 150,000 clones, roughly 92% recorded once. Material: peripheral blood, obtained on day 0 of AZD1222 vaccination. All receptors derive from an adult in good health. The CDR3 runs from the conserved cysteine through the conserved F or W. D genes are given only for firm matches. Clone sizes are given selectively: once, few, many, or a class where the clone is expanded.

d_call: NA; v_call: TRBV7-2; j_call: TRBJ1-5; clone_size: NA; cdr3_aa: CASSTWGNSNQPQHF; cdr3_nt: TGTGCCAGCAGCACCTGGGGGAATAGCAATCAGCCCCAGCATTTT
d_call: NA; v_call: TRBV27; j_call: TRBJ2-7; clone_size: NA; cdr3_aa: CASSSRPSGEQYF; cdr3_nt: TGTGCCAGCAGTTCTAGGCCCTCTGGCGAGCAGTACTTC
d_call: NA; v_call: TRBV7-3; j_call: TRBJ1-1; clone_size: NA; cdr3_aa: CASSLDGVRVNTEAFF; cdr3_nt: TGTGCCAGCAGCTTAGATGGCGTCAGGGTGAACACTGAAGCTTTCTTT
d_call: NA; v_call: TRBV27; j_call: TRBJ2-3; clone_size: NA; cdr3_aa: CASIFRGLRGDTQYF; cdr3_nt: TGTGCCAGCATCTTCCGGGGGCTCCGCGGGGATACGCAGTATTTT
d_call: TRBD2; v_call: TRBV27; j_call: TRBJ2-5; clone_size: NA; cdr3_aa: CASRVQGGRGETQYF; cdr3_nt: TGTGCCAGCAGGGTCCAAGGCGGGAGGGGAGAGACCCAGTACTTC
d_call: NA; v_call: TRBV19; j_call: TRBJ1-3; clone_size: NA; cdr3_aa: CASSMGRAAGNTIYF; cdr3_nt: TGTGCCAGTAGTATGGGCCGGGCAGCTGGAAACACCATATATTTT
d_call: NA; v_call: TRBV13; j_call: TRBJ2-1; clone_size: NA; cdr3_aa: CASSLLRVNSYNEQFF; cdr3_nt: TGTGCCAGCAGCTTATTGCGGGTTAACTCCTACAATGAGCAGTTCTTC
d_call: TRBD2; v_call: TRBV3-1/TRBV3-2; j_call: TRBJ2-5; clone_size: once; cdr3_aa: CASSQELAGGETQYF; cdr3_nt: TGTGCCAGCAGCCAAGAACTAGCGGGGGGAGAGACCCAGTACTTC
d_call: NA; v_call: TRBV5-1; j_call: TRBJ2-5; clone_size: NA; cdr3_aa: CASSPYGQRVETQYF; cdr3_nt: TGCGCCAGCAGCCCATACGGACAGCGGGTGGAGACCCAGTACTTC
d_call: NA; v_call: TRBV15; j_call: TRBJ2-1; clone_size: NA; cdr3_aa: CATSSRYGYNEQFF; cdr3_nt: TGTGCCACCAGCAGTCGTTATGGATACAATGAGCAGTTCTTC
d_call: TRBD1; v_call: TRBV5-8; j_call: TRBJ2-1; clone_size: NA; cdr3_aa: CASSLGQGYEQFF; cdr3_nt: TGTGCCAGCAGCTTGGGACAGGGATATGAGCAGTTCTTC
d_call: NA; v_call: TRBV5-1; j_call: TRBJ2-5; clone_size: NA; cdr3_aa: CASSLVIRETQYF; cdr3_nt: TGCGCCAGCAGCTTGGTTATTAGGGAGACCCAGTACTTC
d_call: NA; v_call: TRBV5-4; j_call: TRBJ1-2; clone_size: few; cdr3_aa: CASSLDLKNYGYTF; cdr3_nt: TGTGCCAGCAGCTTAGACCTAAAAAACTATGGCTACACCTTC
d_call: TRBD2; v_call: TRBV7-8; j_call: TRBJ2-7; clone_size: NA; cdr3_aa: CASSTLAGGEQYF; cdr3_nt: TGTGCCAGCAGCACACTAGCGGGAGGCGAGCAGTACTTC
d_call: NA; v_call: TRBV7-2; j_call: TRBJ1-6; clone_size: NA; cdr3_aa: CASNPGGRRNSPLHF; cdr3_nt: TGTGCCTCAAACCCGGGGGGGCGCCGGAATTCACCCCTCCACTTT
d_call: NA; v_call: TRBV5-1; j_call: TRBJ1-6; clone_size: NA; cdr3_aa: CASSLSRGDNSPLHF; cdr3_nt: TGCGCCAGCAGCTTGTCCAGGGGCGATAATTCACCCCTCCACTTT
d_call: NA; v_call: TRBV19; j_call: TRBJ2-4; clone_size: NA; cdr3_aa: CASSIDSTKKVGYF; cdr3_nt: TGTGCCAGTAGTATAGATTCCACGAAAAAAGTTGGGTACTTC
d_call: NA; v_call: TRBV20-1; j_call: TRBJ2-3; clone_size: NA; cdr3_aa: CSARDLYTQYF; cdr3_nt: TGCAGTGCTAGAGATCTCTATACGCAGTATTTT
d_call: NA; v_call: TRBV29-1; j_call: TRBJ1-2; clone_size: NA; cdr3_aa: CSADPGGYGYTF; cdr3_nt: TGCAGCGCTGACCCCGGGGGCTATGGCTACACCTTC
d_call: TRBD1; v_call: TRBV6-4; j_call: TRBJ2-3; clone_size: once; cdr3_aa: CASSDEGQGADTQYF; cdr3_nt: TGTGCCAGCAGTGACGAAGGACAGGGGGCAGATACGCAGTATTTT
d_call: NA; v_call: TRBV6-5; j_call: TRBJ1-3; clone_size: NA; cdr3_aa: CASRGWSSGNTIYF; cdr3_nt: TGTGCCAGCAGAGGGTGGAGTTCTGGAAACACCATATATTTT
d_call: TRBD2; v_call: TRBV20-1; j_call: TRBJ2-7; clone_size: NA; cdr3_aa: CSASNSGRFPYEQYF; cdr3_nt: TGCAGTGCTAGTAACAGCGGGAGGTTCCCCTACGAGCAGTACTTC
d_call: NA; v_call: TRBV19; j_call: TRBJ2-3; clone_size: NA; cdr3_aa: CASSIWARGGSDTQYF; cdr3_nt: TGTGCCAGTAGTATCTGGGCCAGGGGTGGGTCAGATACGCAGTATTTT
d_call: TRBD1; v_call: TRBV18; j_call: TRBJ1-3; clone_size: NA; cdr3_aa: CASSPTTGGSGNTIYF; cdr3_nt: TGTGCCAGCTCACCAACGACAGGGGGCTCTGGAAACACCATATATTTT
d_call: NA; v_call: TRBV18; j_call: TRBJ2-7; clone_size: NA; cdr3_aa: CASSPTLTLGEQYF; cdr3_nt: TGTGCCAGCTCACCAACGCTGACACTTGGGGAGCAGTACTTC
d_call: NA; v_call: TRBV4-1; j_call: TRBJ2-3; clone_size: NA; cdr3_aa: CASSQDGGGLDTQYF; cdr3_nt: TGCGCCAGCAGCCAAGATGGCGGGGGCTTAGATACGCAGTATTTT
d_call: NA; v_call: TRBV29-1; j_call: TRBJ1-1; clone_size: NA; cdr3_aa: CSALGGQNTEAFF; cdr3_nt: TGCAGCGCCCTAGGGGGACAGAACACTGAAGCTTTCTTT
d_call: NA; v_call: TRBV24-1; j_call: TRBJ2-2; clone_size: NA; cdr3_aa: CATSDRANTGELFF; cdr3_nt: TGTGCCACCAGTGACCGCGCGAACACCGGGGAGCTGTTTTTT
d_call: TRBD1; v_call: TRBV11-3; j_call: TRBJ2-6; clone_size: NA; cdr3_aa: CASSSKGQAGANVLTF; cdr3_nt: TGTGCCAGCAGCTCAAAAGGACAGGCGGGGGCCAACGTCCTGACTTTC
d_call: NA; v_call: TRBV6-5; j_call: TRBJ1-5; clone_size: NA; cdr3_aa: CASSYSGARNQPQHF; cdr3_nt: TGTGCCAGCAGTTATTCGGGGGCTCGAAATCAGCCCCAGCATTTT
d_call: TRBD2; v_call: TRBV5-4; j_call: TRBJ2-2; clone_size: NA; cdr3_aa: CASSLGTSGRAPNTGELFF; cdr3_nt: TGTGCCAGCAGCTTGGGGACTAGCGGGAGGGCCCCGAACACCGGGGAGCTGTTTTTT
d_call: NA; v_call: TRBV18; j_call: TRBJ1-1; clone_size: NA; cdr3_aa: CASSPATGNTEAFF; cdr3_nt: TGTGCCAGCTCACCCGCGACAGGCAACACTGAAGCTTTCTTT
d_call: TRBD1; v_call: TRBV6-2/TRBV6-3; j_call: TRBJ2-7; clone_size: NA; cdr3_aa: CASSFPGQGLYEQYF; cdr3_nt: TGTGCCAGCAGTTTCCCGGGACAGGGTCTCTACGAGCAGTACTTC
d_call: NA; v_call: TRBV5-4; j_call: TRBJ2-5; clone_size: NA; cdr3_aa: CASRNPNREGTQYF; cdr3_nt: TGTGCCAGCAGAAACCCGAACAGGGAGGGGACCCAGTACTTC
d_call: NA; v_call: TRBV5-5; j_call: TRBJ2-7; clone_size: once; cdr3_aa: CASSLGQSFGYEQYF; cdr3_nt: TGTGCCAGCAGCTTGGGACAGTCCTTCGGCTACGAGCAGTACTTC
d_call: NA; v_call: TRBV29-1; j_call: TRBJ2-3; clone_size: NA; cdr3_aa: CSVEQRTATDTQYF; cdr3_nt: TGCAGCGTTGAACAACGGACAGCCACAGATACGCAGTATTTT
d_call: NA; v_call: TRBV3-1/TRBV3-2; j_call: TRBJ1-1; clone_size: NA; cdr3_aa: CASSRRGGTEAFF; cdr3_nt: TGTGCCAGCAGCCGGCGTGGGGGGACTGAAGCTTTCTTT